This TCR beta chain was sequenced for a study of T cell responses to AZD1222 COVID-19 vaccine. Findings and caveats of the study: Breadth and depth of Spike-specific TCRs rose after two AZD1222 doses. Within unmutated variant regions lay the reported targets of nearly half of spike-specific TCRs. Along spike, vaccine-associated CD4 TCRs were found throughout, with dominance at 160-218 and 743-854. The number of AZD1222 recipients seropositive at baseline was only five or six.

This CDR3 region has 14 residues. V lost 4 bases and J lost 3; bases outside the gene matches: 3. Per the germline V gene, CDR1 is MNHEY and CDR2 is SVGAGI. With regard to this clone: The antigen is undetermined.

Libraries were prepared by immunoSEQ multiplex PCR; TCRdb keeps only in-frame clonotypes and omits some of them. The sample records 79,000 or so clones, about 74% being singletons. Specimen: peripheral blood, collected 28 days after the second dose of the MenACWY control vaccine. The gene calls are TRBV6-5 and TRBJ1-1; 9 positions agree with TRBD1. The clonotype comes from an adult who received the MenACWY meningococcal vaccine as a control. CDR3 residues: CASSLQGADTEAFF. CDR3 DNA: TGTGCCAGCAGTTTACAGGGGGCGGACACTGAAGCTTTCTTT.